Below are 20 T cell receptor beta chains sequenced from a single sample in a study of cytomegalovirus exposure and HLA in healthy donors. Assay used: immunoSEQ multiplex PCR; TCRdb lists only in-frame clones, some missing. Among 100,000 or so clones listed, around 85% were seen once. The material sequenced was PBMCs. These receptor sequences come from a woman aged 30 to 39 in good health and CMV-seronegative.

This clone has more than one count but fewer than ten. The CDR3 spells CASRRQGDNSPLHF. The CDR3, as DNA: TGTGCCAGCCGCCGACAGGGAGATAATTCACCCCTCCACTTT. The chain employs TRBV19 and TRBJ1-6, with 7 nucleotides matching TRBD1. This CDR3 region has 14 residues. Looked up from germline, CDR1 is LNHDA and CDR2 is SQIVND (reference sequence). The ends lost 9 bases at V and 5 bases at J; junction bases unmatched: 7.

The chain couples TRBV27 to TRBJ1-2; 7 bases fit TRBD1. The CDR3 totals 13 residues. Germline values: CDR1 MNHEY, CDR2 SMNVEV (reference sequence). J gave up 2 bases and V 8 bases, and 5 bases lay outside the gene matches. The CDR3 loop reads CASRLTGNYGYTF. CDR3 bases: TGTGCCAGCCGGTTGACAGGGAACTATGGCTACACCTTC.

V and J are TRBV5-1 and TRBJ2-7, with a weak D call TRBD2 (6 bases). This CDR3 is 13 amino acids long. The V end was cut by 6 bases, the J end by 3 bases, with 13 bases between. Germline assignment: CDR1 SGHRS and CDR2 YFSETQ. The CDR3 DNA reads TGCGCCAGCACCGACCCGGGGGACTACGAGCAGTACTTC. Amino acid sequence: CASTDPGDYEQYF.

This clone was counted a single time. The DNA of the CDR3 is TGTGCCAGCAGCAGGGGGCAGTTCTTC. It encodes CASSRGQFF. The J gene is TRBJ2-1, the V gene TRBV28; maybe TRBD1 (6 bases). This CDR3 region has 9 residues. V was cut by 6 bases and J by 12 bases, with 6 bases left in between. Germline assignment: CDR1 MDHEN and CDR2 SYDVKM.

The J gene is TRBJ2-7, the V gene TRBV29-1, with D maybe TRBD1 (6 bases). The V gene's germline CDR1 is SQVTM and CDR2 ANQGSEA. The V end was cut by 2 bases, the J end by 2 bases, with 10 bases between. This CDR3 spans 13 amino acids. The CDR3 here is CSVEQGSAYEQYF. CDR3 coding DNA: TGCAGCGTTGAACAGGGGAGCGCCTACGAGCAGTACTTC.

The CDR3 nucleotides are TGTGCCAGCTCCACCGGAGCGAACTACGAGCAGTACTTC. Protein sequence: CASSTGANYEQYF. V is TRBV7-3 and J is TRBJ2-7; D gene unclear. This CDR3 spans 13 amino acids. Germline-derived CDR1 and CDR2 are SGHTA and FQGTGA. Trimming cost V 8 bases and J 3 bases, with 14 bases left between them. The whole variable domain, filled in from reference TRBV7-3 and TRBJ2-7, reads GAGVSQTPSNKVTEKGKYVELRCDPISGHTALYWYRQSLGQGPEFLIYFQGTGAADDSGLPNDRFFAVRPEGSVSTLKIQRTERGDSAVYLCASSTGANYEQYFGPGTRLTVT.

A few counts support this clone. The chain carries TRBV7-2 and TRBJ1-6; 7 bases fit TRBD1. With V trimmed by 5 bases and J by 9 bases, 10 bases remained unmatched. CDR1 is SGHTA, CDR2 FQGNSA, per germline. This CDR3 has 15 amino acids. CDR3 region: CASSPAGGMGSPLHF. CDR3 bases: TGTGCCAGCAGCCCGGCAGGGGGTATGGGTTCACCCCTCCACTTT.

This clone was picked up a small number of times. The chain has TRBV10-3 and TRBJ1-2; 9 bases match TRBD1. The germline V gene encodes CDR1 ENHRY and CDR2 SYGVKD. The CDR3 runs 14 residues. V dropped 7 bases and J dropped 7; count of bases not matched to a gene: 10. Here the CDR3 DNA reads TGTGCCATCACCAAAGGGACAGGGTTGACTGGCTACACCTTC. Its protein is CAITKGTGLTGYTF.

The chain links TRBV27 to TRBJ2-7, with 10 bases that match TRBD1. Germline V lookup: CDR1 MNHEY, CDR2 SMNVEV (reference sequence). The CDR3 loop spans 14 amino acids. V shed 5 bases, J shed 5 bases, and the junction held 6 bases outside the gene matches. The CDR3 protein is CASSLGQGIDEQYF. CDR3 nucleotide sequence: TGTGCCAGCAGTCTGGGACAGGGGATTGACGAGCAGTACTTC.

The chain employs TRBV2 and TRBJ2-7; D gene unclear. CDR1 and CDR2 from the germline V gene are SNHLY and FYNNEI. Trimming pared 6 bases from V and 3 bases from J, leaving 24 bases between. This CDR3 is 17 amino acids long. The CDR3 bases are TGTGCCAGCAGAAGTTCCCGCACCCTTAACCCGGTCTACGAGCAGTACTTC. Protein product: CASRSSRTLNPVYEQYF.

The CDR3 DNA reads TGTGCCAGCAGTCCTGGACAGTTCTATGGCTACACCTTC. This encodes CASSPGQFYGYTF. This rearrangement joins TRBV28 to TRBJ1-2; possibly TRBD1 for D (6 bases). Germline V gene data show CDR1 as MDHEN and CDR2 as SYDVKM. V was pared by 5 bases and J by 4 bases, with 11 bases between. There are 13 residues in the CDR3.

This chain joins TRBV5-4 and TRBJ2-5, with 7 bases fitting TRBD1. The V gene's germline CDR1 is SGHNT and CDR2 YYREEE (reference sequence). Trimming at V came to 4 bases and at J to 5 bases, leaving 11 bases not matched to a gene. The CDR3 is 15 amino acids. CDR3 region: CASSTRQGVWETQYF. The DNA of the CDR3 is TGTGCCAGCAGCACCCGACAGGGAGTTTGGGAGACCCAGTACTTC.

This chain links TRBV14 with TRBJ2-4, with TRBD2 matching 12 bases. The V segment lost 1 base and the J segment 0 bases; nucleotides outside the gene matches: 7. There are 19 residues in the CDR3. From germline, CDR1 is SGHDN and CDR2 FVKESK. CDR3 sequence (DNA): TGTGCCAGCAGCCAAGGTGGACTAGCGGGACTTCTAGCCAAAAACATTCAGTACTTC. Translation: CASSQGGLAGLLAKNIQYF. Drawing the rest from reference TRBV14 and TRBJ2-4, the complete variable domain is EAGVTQFPSHSVIEKGQTVTLRCDPISGHDNLYWYRRVMGKEIKFLLHFVKESKQDESGMPNNRFLAERTGGTYSTLKVQPAELEDSGVYFCASSQGGLAGLLAKNIQYFGAGTRLSVL.

This chain connects TRBV9 to TRBJ2-3; TRBD2 agrees at 9 bases. V dropped 3 bases and J dropped 1; count of bases not matched to a gene: 0. Per the germline V gene, CDR1 is SGDLS and CDR2 is YYNGEE. This CDR3 contains 14 residues. CDR3 bases: TGTGCCAGCAGCGGCGGGGGGGGCACAGATACGCAGTATTTT. Translated, it gives CASSGGGGTDTQYF.

V and J are TRBV7-2 and TRBJ1-3, with D possibly TRBD1 on 5 matching bases. Germline V lookup: CDR1 SGHTA, CDR2 FQGNSA. The CDR3 covers 16 residues. The germline V and J ends were trimmed by 1 base and 0 bases, with 10 bases remaining between them. The CDR3 is CASSLGGVVSGNTIYF. CDR3 sequence (DNA): TGTGCCAGCAGCTTAGGGGGCGTGGTCTCTGGAAACACCATATATTTT.

The CDR3 protein is CASSETVGGSPGELFF. The CDR3 DNA is TGTGCCAGCAGTGAAACAGTGGGCGGGAGCCCCGGGGAGCTGTTTTTT. The chain employs TRBV27 and TRBJ2-2; 7 bases agree with TRBD2. With 5 bases clipped from V and 6 bases from J, the junction kept 12 bases outside the gene matches. The length of the CDR3 is 16 residues. The V gene's germline CDR1 is MNHEY and CDR2 SMNVEV (reference sequence).

The chain has TRBV28 and TRBJ1-4; tentatively, D is TRBD1 (5 bases). V lost 3 bases, J lost 2 bases, and 7 bases lay in between. The CDR3 extends over 14 amino acids. The germline CDR1 and CDR2 sequences are MDHEN and SYDVKM. CDR3 DNA sequence: TGTGCCAGCAGTTTTAGGGGCACTAATGAAAAACTGTTTTTT. It yields the protein CASSFRGTNEKLFF.

The rearrangement joins TRBV19 to TRBJ1-1, with D maybe TRBD1 (6 bases). This CDR3 comprises 13 residues. Per germline, CDR1 LNHDA and CDR2 SQIVND (reference sequence). V was pared by 3 bases and J by 4 bases, with 9 bases between. CDR3 region: CASSMGRGTEAFF. In DNA, the CDR3 is TGTGCCAGTAGTATGGGCAGGGGCACTGAAGCTTTCTTT. Based on the CDR3 plus reference TRBV19 and TRBJ1-1, the full variable domain is DGGITQSPKYLFRKEGQNVTLSCEQNLNHDAMYWYRQDPGQGLRLIYYSQIVNDFQKGDIAEGYSVSREKKESFPLTVTSAQKNPTAFYLCASSMGRGTEAFFGQGTRLTVV.

The CDR3 nucleotides are TGTGCCAGCAGTTTATCGACCGCGGGGGGCACAGATACGCAGTATTTT. Protein: CASSLSTAGGTDTQYF. The chain carries TRBV27 and TRBJ2-3, with TRBD2 identical over 7 bases. CDR3 length equals 16 residues. The J segment lost 1 base and the V segment lost 0 bases, leaving 4 bases of the junction unmatched. The germline V gene encodes CDR1 MNHEY and CDR2 SMNVEV (reference sequence).

The chain is built from TRBV5-4 and TRBJ2-1; D remains unclear. Germline V gene sequence: CDR1 SGHNT, CDR2 YYREEE (reference sequence). The CDR3 is made up of 12 amino acids. With 4 bases removed from V and 7 bases from J, the gap between germline ends came to 9 bases. This CDR3 is CASSPRENEQFF. CDR3 DNA: TGTGCCAGCAGCCCTCGAGAGAATGAGCAGTTCTTC.